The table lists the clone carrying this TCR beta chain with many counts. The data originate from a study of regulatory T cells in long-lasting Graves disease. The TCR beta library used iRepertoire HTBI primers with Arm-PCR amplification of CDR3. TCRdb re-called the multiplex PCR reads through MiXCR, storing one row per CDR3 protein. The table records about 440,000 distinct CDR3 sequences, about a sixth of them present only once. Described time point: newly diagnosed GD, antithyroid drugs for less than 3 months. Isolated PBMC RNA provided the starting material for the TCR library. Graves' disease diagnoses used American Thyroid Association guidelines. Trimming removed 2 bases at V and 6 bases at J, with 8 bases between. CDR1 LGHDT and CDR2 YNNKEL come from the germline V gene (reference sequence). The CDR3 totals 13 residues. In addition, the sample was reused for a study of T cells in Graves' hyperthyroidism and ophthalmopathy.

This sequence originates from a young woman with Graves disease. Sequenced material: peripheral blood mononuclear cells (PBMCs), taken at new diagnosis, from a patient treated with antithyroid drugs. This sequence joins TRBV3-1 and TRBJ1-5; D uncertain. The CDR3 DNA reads TGTGCCAGCAGCCAATTTCGATCTCAGCCCCAGCATTTT. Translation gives CASSQFRSQPQHF.